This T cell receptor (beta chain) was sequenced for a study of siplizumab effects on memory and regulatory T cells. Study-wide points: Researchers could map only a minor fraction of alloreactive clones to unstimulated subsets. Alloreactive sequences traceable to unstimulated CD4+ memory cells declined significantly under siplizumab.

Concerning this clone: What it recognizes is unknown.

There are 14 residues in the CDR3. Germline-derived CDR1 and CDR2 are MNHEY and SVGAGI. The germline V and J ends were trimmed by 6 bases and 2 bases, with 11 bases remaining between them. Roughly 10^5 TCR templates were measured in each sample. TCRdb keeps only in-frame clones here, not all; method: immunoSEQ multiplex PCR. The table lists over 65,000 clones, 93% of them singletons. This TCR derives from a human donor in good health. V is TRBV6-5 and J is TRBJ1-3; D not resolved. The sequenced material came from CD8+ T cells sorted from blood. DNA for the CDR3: TGTGCCAGCAGCCTACAATTCCCTGGAAACACCATATATTTT. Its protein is CASSLQFPGNTIYF.